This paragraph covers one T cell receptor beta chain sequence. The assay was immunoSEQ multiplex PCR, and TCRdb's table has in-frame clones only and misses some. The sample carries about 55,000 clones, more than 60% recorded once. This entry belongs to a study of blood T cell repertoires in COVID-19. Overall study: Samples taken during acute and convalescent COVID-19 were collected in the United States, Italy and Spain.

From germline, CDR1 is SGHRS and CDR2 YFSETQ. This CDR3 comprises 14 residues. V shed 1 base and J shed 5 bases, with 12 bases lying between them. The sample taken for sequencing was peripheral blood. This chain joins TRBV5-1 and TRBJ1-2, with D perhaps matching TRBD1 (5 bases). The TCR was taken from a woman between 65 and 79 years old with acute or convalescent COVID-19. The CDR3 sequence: CASSLTGEGYGYTF. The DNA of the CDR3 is TGCGCCAGCAGCTTGACCGGGGAGGGGTATGGCTACACCTTC.